This T cell receptor beta chain was retrieved from a study of blood T cell repertoires in COVID-19. Study information: Italy, Spain and the United States were the sources of the convalescent and acute COVID-19 samples. Sources were T cells, B-cell-depleted T cells, or PBMCs; the material itself was cDNA or gDNA.

In the original workflow: Nucleated cell counts were estimated from reference gene primer amplification. Generated by immunoSEQ multiplex PCR, the TCRdb table keeps only in-frame clones and is missing some. V and J calls plus clone size are reproduced from that table; the DNA served to infer D and trimming. Of under 100,000 clones detected, around 86% appear once; the ten largest clones hold approximately 3.6%. The germline CDR1 and CDR2 sequences are SGDLS and YYNGEE. This CDR3 is built from 16 residues. Trimming left V 0 bases short and J 0 bases short, with 12 bases between. V is TRBV9 and J is TRBJ1-1; D is ambiguous. The sequence derives from a woman aged 70-85 years with acute or convalescent COVID-19. Sequences were obtained from peripheral blood. CDR3 in DNA: TGTGCCAGCAGCGTAGACTTGGTGAGAATGAACACTGAAGCTTTCTTT. Encoded protein: CASSVDLVRMNTEAFF.